Below are 28 T cell receptor beta chains sequenced from a single sample in a study of cytomegalovirus exposure and HLA in healthy donors. 13 Jbeta primers and 60 Vbeta primers were used for the PCR. Produced via immunoSEQ multiplex PCR; TCRdb's table is partial and in-frame only. The sample consists of about 160,000 clones, around 77% of them appearing once. The specimen was PBMCs. These receptors came from a woman aged 25-40 years in good health and CMV-seronegative.

The V and J genes are TRBV28 and TRBJ1-1; D uncertain. CDR1 is MDHEN, CDR2 SYDVKM, per germline. The CDR3 totals 13 residues. V was trimmed by 3 bases and J by 5 bases, leaving 10 bases between them. CDR3 region: CASSFQPGTEAFF. The CDR3 DNA reads as TGTGCCAGCAGTTTTCAACCCGGGACTGAAGCTTTCTTT.

The V and J genes are TRBV2 and TRBJ2-1; TRBD1 is a possible D gene (7 bases). CDR1 is SNHLY, CDR2 FYNNEI, per germline. The V end lost 3 bases, the J end lost 0 bases, and 15 bases lay between the germline ends. The CDR3 spans 17 residues. The CDR3 protein is CASSEARGRSSYNEQFF. The CDR3 DNA reads TGTGCCAGCAGTGAGGCCAGGGGGAGGAGCTCCTACAATGAGCAGTTCTTC.

The chain couples TRBV5-1 to TRBJ1-2; TRBD1 agrees at 7 bases. This CDR3 has 15 residues. Looked up from germline, CDR1 is SGHRS and CDR2 is YFSETQ. Unmatched junction bases numbered 6, after V lost 0 bases and J lost 4 bases. DNA for the CDR3: TGCGCCAGCAGCTTGGAGCCGGGACAGTTCTATGGCTACACCTTC. Translated: CASSLEPGQFYGYTF.

This chain connects TRBV7-9 to TRBJ2-3; D not certain. This CDR3 is built from 12 residues. V was cut by 6 bases and J by 1 base, with 5 bases left in between. From germline, CDR1 is SEHNR and CDR2 FQNEAQ (reference sequence). CDR3 amino acids: CASRSGTDTQYF. For the CDR3, the DNA is TGTGCCAGCAGATCGGGCACAGATACGCAGTATTTT.

V and J are TRBV4-2 and TRBJ2-7; D might be TRBD2 (5 bases). Trimming removed 1 base at V and 3 bases at J, with 13 bases between. Germline assignment: CDR1 LGHNA and CDR2 YNFKEQ. This CDR3 is built from 15 residues. CDR3 amino acids: CASSQVAGLFYEQYF. The CDR3 DNA follows: TGTGCCAGCAGCCAAGTGGCAGGACTCTTCTACGAGCAGTACTTC.

The V gene is TRBV29-1, the J gene TRBJ2-1, with 11 nucleotides matching TRBD2. This CDR3 region has 13 residues. V dropped 7 bases and J dropped 4; count of bases not matched to a gene: 3. In germline, CDR1 is SQVTM, CDR2 ANQGSEA. The CDR3 sequence is CSAWTSGYNEQFF. CDR3 DNA: TGCAGCGCTTGGACTAGCGGGTACAATGAGCAGTTCTTC.

This chain uses TRBV6-5 with TRBJ1-2; TRBD1 matches 9 bases. The J segment lost 3 bases and the V segment lost 0 bases, leaving 5 bases of the junction unmatched. The CDR3 is 16 residues long. Germline V lookup: CDR1 MNHEY, CDR2 SVGAGI. The CDR3 reads CASSYSRDREDYGYTF. The CDR3 nucleotides read TGTGCCAGCAGTTACTCCAGGGACAGGGAGGACTATGGCTACACCTTC.

The table lists this clone with a count of one. V usage is TRBV2 and J usage is TRBJ2-1; 8 bases align to TRBD2. The length of the CDR3 is 13 residues. Germline CDR1 reads SNHLY; CDR2 reads FYNNEI. V shed 2 bases and J 10 bases; nucleotides not matched to a gene: 4. CDR3 sequence (DNA): TGTGCCAGCAGTGAATCGGGGGGGCCCGAGCAGTTCTTC. Protein sequence: CASSESGGPEQFF.

This clone was recorded a few times. The chain recombines TRBV11-3 with TRBJ2-1; D not resolved. CDR3 length equals 13 residues. CDR1 and CDR2 (germline): SGHNT, YENEEA. The V end was cut by 1 base, the J end by 5 bases, with 6 bases between. The CDR3 spells CASSLVSNNEQFF. The CDR3, as DNA: TGTGCCAGCAGCTTAGTGTCTAACAATGAGCAGTTCTTC. Based on the CDR3 plus reference TRBV11-3 and TRBJ2-1, the full variable domain is EAGVVQSPRYKIIEKKQPVAFWCNPISGHNTLYWYLQNLGQGPELLIRYENEEAVDDSQLPKDRFSAERLKGVDSTLKIQPAELGDSAVYLCASSLVSNNEQFFGPGTRLTVL.

The CDR3 sequence is CASSTGLAGGLNEQFF. The CDR3 bases are TGTGCCAGTAGTACGGGACTAGCGGGCGGACTAAATGAGCAGTTCTTC. This sequence joins TRBV19 and TRBJ2-1; 12 bases align to TRBD2. V trimming: 4 bases; J trimming: 7 bases; junction bases outside the gene matches: 8. The CDR3 runs 16 residues. Per germline, CDR1 LNHDA and CDR2 SQIVND (reference sequence).

This sequence joins TRBV30 and TRBJ1-1; no clear D gene. Germline assignment: CDR1 GTSNPN and CDR2 SVGIG (reference sequence). The CDR3 has 13 amino acids. V lost 4 bases and J lost 5, with 14 bases in between. The CDR3 loop reads CAWTHGAGTEAFF. The CDR3 DNA reads as TGTGCCTGGACGCATGGTGCGGGGACTGAAGCTTTCTTT.

The chain has TRBV7-3 and TRBJ1-5; D gene unclear. The germline V gene has CDR1 SGHTA and CDR2 FQGTGA. Trimming took 1 base from V and 7 from J, leaving 8 bases between them. CDR3 length: 13 amino acids. Here the CDR3 reads CASSLIRGQPQHF. CDR3 nucleotide sequence: TGTGCCAGCAGCTTAATACGGGGACAGCCCCAGCATTTT.

This clone was recorded only once. Germline and junction disagree at one end, which may indicate a read error. V is TRBV28 and J is TRBJ1-2, with D hard to call. Germline V lookup: CDR1 MDHEN, CDR2 SYDVKM. This CDR3 spans 12 amino acids. DNA for the CDR3: TGTGCCAGCAGTACAGTACCCTATGGCTACCCCTTC. Translation: CASSTVPYGYPF.

This chain links TRBV14 with TRBJ1-2, with D tentatively TRBD1 (5 bases). CDR3 length: 15 amino acids. Germline V CDR1 and CDR2: SGHDN, FVKESK. Trimming shortened V by 2 bases and J by 5 bases, and 15 bases separated the two germline ends. The CDR3 loop is CASSQYYGRGYGYTF. The CDR3 coding sequence is TGTGCCAGCAGCCAATACTATGGCCGGGGGTATGGCTACACCTTC.

The V gene is TRBV6-1, the J gene TRBJ1-1, with D perhaps matching TRBD1 (5 bases). The germline V gene encodes CDR1 MNHNS and CDR2 SASEGT. The CDR3 has 12 residues. The V and J ends lost 10 bases and 10 bases respectively, with 19 bases between them. This chain's CDR3 is CATRGVRDSAFF. The CDR3 DNA reads TGTGCCACCCGGGGGGTCCGGGACTCAGCTTTCTTT.

V usage is TRBV5-1 and J usage is TRBJ1-1, with D perhaps matching TRBD1 (6 bases). V gave up 0 bases and J gave up 10 bases, with 16 bases separating them. There are 14 residues in the CDR3. Germline loops: CDR1 SGHRS, CDR2 YFSETQ. The CDR3 nucleotides read TGCGCCAGCAGCTTGGACGCACAGGGTTTTTCAGCTTTCTTT. The encoded protein is CASSLDAQGFSAFF.

The chain joins TRBV5-4 to TRBJ2-1; a weak D match, TRBD2 (7 bases). This CDR3 has 16 residues. V was pared by 1 base and J by 4 bases, with 15 bases between. Germline V gives CDR1 SGHNT, CDR2 YYREEE (reference sequence). Here the CDR3 reads CASSLSSGGAYNEQFF. As DNA, the CDR3 is TGTGCCAGCAGCTTGTCCTCGGGGGGCGCATACAATGAGCAGTTCTTC. The variable domain in full, completed from reference TRBV5-4 and TRBJ2-1, reads ETGVTQSPTHLIKTRGQQVTLRCSSQSGHNTVSWYQQALGQGPQFIFQYYREEENGRGNFPPRFSGLQFPNYSSELNVNALELDDSALYLCASSLSSGGAYNEQFFGPGTRLTVL.

CDR3 nucleotide sequence: TGTGCCAGCAGTTTCGGGGGGCGAACTTACGAGCAGTACTTC. Amino acids: CASSFGGRTYEQYF. V gene TRBV28 combines with J gene TRBJ2-7; TRBD2 might be the D (7 bases). This CDR3 has 14 amino acids. CDR1 MDHEN and CDR2 SYDVKM come from the germline V gene. V was pared by 3 bases and J by 4 bases, with 13 bases between.

The rearrangement links TRBV28 to TRBJ2-3; perhaps TRBD2 as D (5 bases). The CDR3 is 14 amino acids. The germline V gene encodes CDR1 MDHEN and CDR2 SYDVKM. V was trimmed by 7 bases and J by 2 bases, leaving 13 bases between them. This CDR3 is CASTWRRSTDTQYF. The CDR3 coding sequence is TGTGCCAGCACCTGGCGGAGGTCCACAGATACGCAGTATTTT. The full variable domain, completed using reference TRBV28 and TRBJ2-3, is DVKVTQSSRYLVKRTGEKVFLECVQDMDHENMFWYRQDPGLGLRLIYFSYDVKMKEKGDIPEGYSVSREKKERFSLILESASTNQTSMYLCASTWRRSTDTQYFGPGTRLTVL.

The chain is built from TRBV9 and TRBJ2-1, with 9 positions matching TRBD2. Trimming at V came to 0 bases and at J to 2 bases, leaving 6 bases not matched to a gene. The CDR3 runs to 17 residues. The germline V gene has CDR1 SGDLS and CDR2 YYNGEE. CDR3 sequence reads: CASSVGSSGIAYNEQFF. DNA of the CDR3: TGTGCCAGCAGCGTAGGATCTAGCGGGATAGCCTACAATGAGCAGTTCTTC.

The V gene is TRBV7-2, the J gene TRBJ2-7; D is ambiguous. Germline CDR1 reads SGHTA; CDR2 reads FQGNSA. The CDR3 covers 15 residues. V was pared by 4 bases and J by 2 bases, with 15 bases between. In DNA, the CDR3 is TGTGCCAGCAGCTCCGGGTCTCTAGGAGCCTACGAGCAGTACTTC. It encodes CASSSGSLGAYEQYF.

This clone was seen a handful of times. The gene calls are TRBV19 and TRBJ1-2; 9 bases are shared with TRBD1. The CDR3 sequence is 13 residues long. CDR1 is LNHDA and CDR2 is SQIVND in the germline V gene (reference sequence). V lost 5 bases and J lost 5; bases outside the gene matches: 3. CDR3 amino acids: CASSLQGAYGYTF. For the CDR3, the DNA is TGTGCCAGTAGTCTACAGGGGGCTTATGGCTACACCTTC.

This chain uses TRBV6-5 with TRBJ1-1; weak D call: TRBD1 (5 bases). V lost 0 bases, J lost 1 base, and 12 bases lay in between. The germline CDR1 and CDR2 sequences are MNHEY and SVGAGI. This CDR3 has 16 amino acids. The CDR3 here is CASSYSGPAPNTEAFF. As DNA, the CDR3 is TGTGCCAGCAGTTACTCGGGGCCAGCCCCGAACACTGAAGCTTTCTTT.

The chain uses TRBV29-1 and TRBJ1-4, with 9 nucleotides matching TRBD1. The CDR3 loop spans 13 amino acids. Trimming took 7 bases from V and 6 from J; bases not matched to a gene: 6. The germline gives CDR1 SQVTM, CDR2 ANQGSEA. CDR3 sequence: CSGLTGGDEKLFF. The CDR3 nucleotides are TGCAGCGGGTTAACAGGGGGCGATGAAAAACTGTTTTTT.

This sequence joins TRBV23-1 and TRBJ1-1, with D tentatively TRBD1 (5 bases). TRBV23-1 is placed among ORFs of uncertain function. The V end was cut by 2 bases, the J end by 11 bases, with 18 bases between. This CDR3 is 14 amino acids long. CDR3: CASSQVGEKFWAFF. The CDR3 DNA sequence: TGCGCCAGCAGTCAAGTAGGGGAAAAATTTTGGGCTTTCTTT.

V is TRBV7-9 and J is TRBJ2-5; 8 nucleotides agree with TRBD1. Germline V CDR1 and CDR2: SEHNR, FQNEAQ (reference sequence). This CDR3 is built from 14 residues. J lost 5 bases, V lost 4 bases, and 6 bases had no gene match. This CDR3 is CASSSQGGEETQYF. The CDR3 DNA follows: TGTGCCAGCAGCTCACAGGGGGGAGAGGAGACCCAGTACTTC.

V usage is TRBV19 and J usage is TRBJ1-1; D is unresolved. The CDR3 loop spans 12 amino acids. In germline, CDR1 is LNHDA, CDR2 SQIVND (reference sequence). The V and J ends lost 8 bases and 1 base respectively, with 8 bases between them. CDR3 protein: CASQAGNTEAFF. DNA for the CDR3: TGTGCCAGTCAGGCAGGGAACACTGAAGCTTTCTTT.

This sequence joins TRBV19 and TRBJ1-4, with D possibly being TRBD1 (6 bases). V was cut by 8 bases and J by 4 bases, with 11 bases left in between. Per germline, CDR1 LNHDA and CDR2 SQIVND (reference sequence). The CDR3 has 13 residues. DNA for the CDR3: TGTGCCAGTGGACAGACCTTTAATGAAAAACTGTTTTTT. Its translation is CASGQTFNEKLFF.